Presented here are 28 T cell receptor beta chains from one specimen sequenced in a study of cytomegalovirus exposure and HLA in healthy donors. In the PCR, 60 Vbeta and 13 Jbeta primers were used. Sequencing was performed with immunoSEQ multiplex PCR; in TCRdb, only in-frame clones are kept and a portion is missing. The sample has 160,000 or so clones; around four fifths are singletons. The specimen was PBMCs. The receptors come from a woman between 18 and 29 years old in good health and CMV-seronegative.

The V and J genes are TRBV18 and TRBJ1-4; D gene uncertain. CDR1 and CDR2 from the germline V gene are KGHSH and LQKENI. This CDR3 region has 15 residues. Trimming removed 6 bases at V and 3 bases at J, with 14 bases between. DNA for the CDR3: TGTGCCAGCTCTCCCCCCGGTTATGCTAATGAAAAACTGTTTTTT. The encoded protein is CASSPPGYANEKLFF. The full variable domain, rest sourced from reference TRBV18 and TRBJ1-4, is NAGVMQNPRHLVRRRGQEARLRCSPMKGHSHVYWYRQLPEEGLKFMVYLQKENIIDESGMPKERFSAEFPKEGPSILRIQQVVRGDSAAYFCASSPPGYANEKLFFGSGTQLSVL.

This sequence joins TRBV11-3 and TRBJ1-1; the D gene is possibly TRBD1 (6 bases). CDR1 SGHNT and CDR2 YENEEA come from the germline V gene. The ends were cut back, 3 bases at V and 5 bases at J, with 10 bases in the middle. CDR3 length equals 13 residues. The CDR3 region is CASSFTGYTEAFF. DNA of the CDR3: TGTGCCAGCAGCTTTACAGGGTATACTGAAGCTTTCTTT.

This clone came up once. This chain uses TRBV28 with TRBJ1-2; D may be TRBD1 (5 bases). This CDR3 has 15 residues. Germline lookup yields CDR1 MDHEN and CDR2 SYDVKM. The ends were cut back, 6 bases at V and 5 bases at J, with 19 bases in the middle. CDR3 in amino acids: CASRQAGTTVYGYTF. In nucleotides, the CDR3 is TGTGCCAGCAGGCAAGCCGGGACTACCGTGTATGGCTACACCTTC.

The V gene is TRBV6-6, the J gene TRBJ2-2; 12 bases line up with TRBD2. V trimming: 7 bases; J trimming: 7 bases; junction bases outside the gene matches: 7. The V gene's germline CDR1 is MNHNY and CDR2 SVGAGI (reference sequence). The CDR3 is made up of 15 amino acids. CDR3 nucleotide sequence: TGTGCCAGCAAAGGACTAGCGGGGTCTGGCGGGGAGCTGTTTTTT. Its protein product is CASKGLAGSGGELFF.

This clone was seen only a few times. The J gene is TRBJ1-2, the V gene TRBV4-1; TRBD1 matches at 10 bases. The junction had 9 bases not matched to a gene; V was cut back by 2 bases and J by 0 bases. Per germline, CDR1 MGHRA and CDR2 YSYEKL. The CDR3 is 18 residues long. The CDR3 sequence is CASSQHRDRGSSNYGYTF. CDR3 nucleotide sequence: TGCGCCAGCAGCCAACACCGGGACAGGGGCTCCTCTAACTATGGCTACACCTTC.

Here the CDR3 reads CASQRSGWSYEQYF. CDR3 nucleotides: TGTGCCAGCCAGAGGTCGGGTTGGTCGTACGAGCAGTACTTC. The chain combines TRBV6-5 with TRBJ2-7, with D unclear. CDR1 and CDR2 from the germline V gene are MNHEY and SVGAGI. CDR3 length: 14 residues. Deletions cut 8 bases from V and 4 bases from J, with 18 bases between.

V is TRBV19 and J is TRBJ2-1, with 8 bases matching TRBD1. V lost 4 bases, J lost 6 bases, and 8 bases stayed unmatched. Germline CDR1 reads LNHDA; CDR2 reads SQIVND (reference sequence). CDR3 length equals 15 residues. In DNA form, the CDR3 reads TGTGCCAGTAGTAACCGGACAGGGTCTCCCAATGAGCAGTTCTTC. This encodes CASSNRTGSPNEQFF.

The chain employs TRBV7-3 and TRBJ2-1; D might be TRBD2 (7 bases). Germline CDR1 SGHTA, CDR2 FQGTGA. V lost 3 bases and J lost 7, with 16 bases in between. This CDR3 has 15 amino acids. This chain's CDR3 is CASSLVGGAGNEQFF. The DNA of the CDR3 is TGTGCCAGCAGCTTGGTGGGGGGGGCGGGAAATGAGCAGTTCTTC.

Details on this clone: This sample includes further DNA sequences coding for the same CDR3. The rearrangement links TRBV7-9 to TRBJ1-4; no clear D gene. This CDR3 contains 14 residues. Germline-derived CDR1 and CDR2 are SEHNR and FQNEAQ (reference sequence). Trimming removed 5 bases at V and 0 bases at J, with 7 bases between. CDR3 residues: CASSQTATNEKLFF. CDR3 bases: TGTGCCAGCAGCCAAACAGCAACTAATGAAAAACTGTTTTTT.

This clone was detected a few times. This rearrangement joins TRBV7-9 to TRBJ1-4; 7 bases are a match to TRBD1. V lost 4 bases, J lost 5 bases, and 7 bases stayed unmatched. CDR1 is SEHNR and CDR2 is FQNEAQ in the germline V gene (reference sequence). This CDR3 has 15 residues. The CDR3 here is CASSYPGTVNEKLFF. The CDR3 DNA is TGTGCCAGCAGCTACCCCGGGACAGTAAATGAAAAACTGTTTTTT.

This clone was counted once. V and J are TRBV14 and TRBJ1-4; D call uncertain. CDR1 is SGHDN and CDR2 is FVKESK in the germline V gene. V lost 2 bases and J lost 5, with 6 bases in between. The CDR3 runs to 13 residues. The CDR3 protein is CASSQRRNEKLFF. The CDR3 coding sequence is TGTGCCAGCAGCCAACGTCGGAATGAAAAACTGTTTTTT.

CDR3 residues: CASSFRVRSATEAFF. DNA for the CDR3: TGTGCCAGCAGTTTCAGGGTAAGGTCGGCCACTGAAGCTTTCTTT. The chain joins TRBV28 to TRBJ1-1, with a weak D call TRBD1 (5 bases). The V and J ends lost 3 bases and 4 bases respectively, with 15 bases between them. CDR3 size: 15 residues. Germline CDR1 and CDR2: MDHEN and SYDVKM. Combining the CDR3 with reference TRBV28 and TRBJ1-1 gives the whole variable domain DVKVTQSSRYLVKRTGEKVFLECVQDMDHENMFWYRQDPGLGLRLIYFSYDVKMKEKGDIPEGYSVSREKKERFSLILESASTNQTSMYLCASSFRVRSATEAFFGQGTRLTVV.

The count of this clone is one. The chain recombines TRBV5-6 with TRBJ2-4; weak D call: TRBD2 (7 bases). This CDR3 has 15 residues. Trimming took off 4 bases at V and 5 bases at J, with 16 bases between the two ends. The germline V gene encodes CDR1 SGHDT and CDR2 YYEEEE. CDR3 DNA: TGTGCCAGCAGCCCTGTCGGGGAGGGGGAAAACATTCAGTACTTC. Its translation: CASSPVGEGENIQYF.

The chain couples TRBV4-2 to TRBJ1-2; D call uncertain. The V gene lost 2 bases and the J gene lost 7 bases, with 14 bases spanning the gap. The CDR3 totals 14 residues. Per the germline V gene, CDR1 is LGHNA and CDR2 is YNFKEQ. Written as DNA, the CDR3 is TGTGCCAGCAGCCAACCAGAGTACAGAATTGGCTACACCTTC. It specifies CASSQPEYRIGYTF.

The genes are TRBV15 and TRBJ2-7, with TRBD1 matching 8 bases. Germline V CDR1 and CDR2: LNHNV, YYDKDF (reference sequence). The length of the CDR3 is 16 residues. With V trimmed by 5 bases and J by 0 bases, 9 bases remained unmatched. The CDR3 here is CATSRPGQALSYEQYF. DNA for the CDR3: TGTGCCACCAGCCGCCCGGGACAGGCCCTCTCCTACGAGCAGTACTTC.

The sample holds a few counts of this clone. This chain joins TRBV19 and TRBJ2-5, with 10 bases identical to TRBD1. The DNA end lines up better with TRBJ2-7; the J call may be wrong. This CDR3 region has 12 residues. The germline V gene encodes CDR1 LNHDA and CDR2 SQIVND (reference sequence). The DNA of the CDR3 is TGTGCCACCGGGACAGGGGACGGCGAGCAGTACTTC. As protein: CATGTGDGEQYF.

The chain uses TRBV19 and TRBJ1-4; 11 bases line up with TRBD1. The germline gives CDR1 LNHDA, CDR2 SQIVND (reference sequence). This CDR3 is built from 14 residues. Germline trimming cut 6 bases from V and 8 bases from J; bases unmatched to any gene: 5. The CDR3 bases are TGTGCCAGTAGCCTGGGACAGGGGGACGAAAAACTGTTTTTT. Translating it yields CASSLGQGDEKLFF.

V is TRBV7-9 and J is TRBJ2-4, with TRBD2 matching 11 bases. Germline V gives CDR1 SEHNR, CDR2 FQNEAQ (reference sequence). The CDR3 contains 18 residues. With V trimmed by 5 bases and J by 1 base, 10 bases remained unmatched. The CDR3 coding sequence is TGTGCCAGCAGCCCGCGGGGTAGCGGGGGGGCGGCCAAAAACATTCAGTACTTC. It is translated as CASSPRGSGGAAKNIQYF.

The table lists this clone with a count of one. The chain recombines TRBV5-1 with TRBJ1-1; 7 positions agree with TRBD1. With V trimmed by 0 bases and J by 5 bases, 4 bases remained unmatched. Per the germline V gene, CDR1 is SGHRS and CDR2 is YFSETQ. The length of the CDR3 is 14 residues. DNA for the CDR3: TGCGCCAGCAGCTTGGAAGGGACAGCTACTGAAGCTTTCTTT. The encoded protein is CASSLEGTATEAFF.

CDR3 region: CASSLTGAGNTIYF. The CDR3, as DNA: TGTGCCAGCAGCCTGACAGGGGCTGGAAACACCATATATTTT. The chain carries TRBV6-1 and TRBJ1-3; 8 bases are a match to TRBD1. Trimming at V came to 6 bases and at J to 2 bases, leaving 3 bases not matched to a gene. CDR1 and CDR2 from the germline V gene are MNHNS and SASEGT. The length of the CDR3 is 14 residues.

This clone has just one count. The gene calls are TRBV6-1 and TRBJ1-2; D uncertain. This CDR3 region has 12 residues. Germline V gene data show CDR1 as MNHNS and CDR2 as SASEGT. Trimming took off 5 bases at V and 0 bases at J, with 4 bases between the two ends. CDR3: CASSPANYGYTF. For the CDR3, the DNA is TGTGCCAGCAGTCCAGCTAACTATGGCTACACCTTC.

V usage is TRBV5-1 and J usage is TRBJ1-2; D gene uncertain. V was shortened by 0 bases and J by 4 bases, with 13 bases between the two germline ends. Per germline, CDR1 SGHRS and CDR2 YFSETQ. The CDR3 consists of 15 residues. CDR3 amino acids: CASSLAAGGSYGYTF. The CDR3 DNA follows: TGCGCCAGCAGCTTGGCCGCTGGAGGGTCCTATGGCTACACCTTC.

CDR3 sequence (DNA): TGTGCCAGTTCTTTGGTGTCAGGGGGCATCTACGAGCAGTACTTC. It encodes CASSLVSGGIYEQYF. The chain is built from TRBV6-1 and TRBJ2-7, with 8 bases fitting TRBD1. This CDR3 has 15 amino acids. Germline CDR1 is MNHNS and CDR2 is SASEGT. J was trimmed by 3 bases and V by 9 bases; bases with no gene match: 13.

The chain joins TRBV28 to TRBJ1-4; TRBD1 aligns across 7 bases. The CDR3 covers 14 residues. CDR1 and CDR2 (germline): MDHEN, SYDVKM. V was clipped by 3 bases and J by 6 bases; unmatched bases: 4. The CDR3 loop is CASSFDRDYEKLFF. The CDR3 region has the DNA TGTGCCAGCAGTTTTGACAGGGACTATGAAAAACTGTTTTTT.

J is TRBJ2-4 and V is TRBV19, with a tentative D call TRBD2 (6 bases). V lost 4 bases, J lost 0 bases, and 19 bases lay in between. The CDR3 runs 18 residues. Per the germline V gene, CDR1 is LNHDA and CDR2 is SQIVND (reference sequence). This CDR3 is CASSTRGGTSIAKNIQYF. DNA for the CDR3: TGTGCCAGTAGTACTCGAGGTGGGACTTCGATAGCCAAAAACATTCAGTACTTC.

The rearrangement links TRBV6-5 to TRBJ1-1, with D perhaps matching TRBD1 (6 bases). The V end lost 6 bases, the J end lost 8 bases, and 10 bases lay between the germline ends. The CDR3 has 11 residues. The germline CDR1 and CDR2 sequences are MNHEY and SVGAGI. The CDR3 spells CASSRGQEAFF. CDR3 DNA sequence: TGTGCCAGCAGCCGAGGACAGGAAGCTTTCTTT.

This clone was seen once. The V and J genes are TRBV30 and TRBJ1-1; TRBD1 matches 9 bases. The CDR3 is 13 residues long. Germline assignment: CDR1 GTSNPN and CDR2 SVGIG (reference sequence). Trimming cost V 4 bases and J 5 bases; bases outside gene matches: 5. The chain's CDR3 is CAWKTGGRTEAFF. The DNA of the CDR3 is TGTGCCTGGAAGACAGGGGGAAGGACTGAAGCTTTCTTT.

CDR3 nucleotide sequence: TGTGCCAGCAGTTTAAGGGGACAGCTAGCCAAAAACATTCAGTACTTC. It yields the protein CASSLRGQLAKNIQYF. This chain connects TRBV28 to TRBJ2-4, with 7 bases fitting TRBD1. J was trimmed by 0 bases and V by 2 bases; bases with no gene match: 4. The CDR3 is made up of 16 amino acids. From germline, CDR1 is MDHEN and CDR2 SYDVKM.